Included here is one T cell receptor beta chain sequence, with context. Antigen specificity is unknown. No infections or other immune events were documented during collection. The entry originates in a study of identifying expanded T cells in peripheral blood. Study-level points and caveats: Across healthy donors, higher total template counts meant significantly greater roughly 2-week count variance. Over two and four weeks, about 15 and 19 clones changed, versus 1.2 between replicates.

Using immunoSEQ multiplex PCR, the repertoire was profiled, and TCRdb retains in-frame clones only, with some absent. The sample lists tens of thousands of clones, about four fifths occurring once. This CDR3 comprises 15 residues. V gave up 1 base and J gave up 7 bases, with 17 bases separating them. Germline lookup yields CDR1 SGHTS and CDR2 YDEGEE. The chain links TRBV5-8 to TRBJ1-1; a possible D gene is TRBD1 (5 bases). The receptor was derived from a person aged 18 to 69 in good health. The sample taken for sequencing was blood. DNA of the CDR3: TGTGCCAGCAGCTTGAGTGGGTGGGGCAGGGATGAAGCTTTCTTT. The encoded protein is CASSLSGWGRDEAFF. Full variable domain (remainder filled in from reference TRBV5-8 and TRBJ1-1): EAGVTQSPTHLIKTRGQQATLRCSPISGHTSVYWYQQALGLGLQFLLWYDEGEERNRGNFPPRFSGRQFPNYSSELNVNALELEDSALYLCASSLSGWGRDEAFFGQGTRLTVV.